These T cell receptor beta chains were read from a single sample in a study of T cell responses to AZD1222 COVID-19 vaccine. Assay used: immunoSEQ multiplex PCR; TCRdb lists only in-frame clones, some missing. The repertoire holds approximately 100,000 clones, approximately 91% seen once, with 4% to 5% in the top ten. The source was peripheral blood, collected on day 0 of AZD1222 vaccination. All receptors derive from an adult in good health. Each CDR3 is given with its conserved first and last residue. The order of the fields is CDR3 protein, CDR3 DNA, J gene, clone size, V gene, D gene, CDR3 length. D genes are given only for firm matches. Rows give clone size only sometimes, using once, few, many, or a class for an expanded clone.

CASSLGFNTEAFF | TGTGCCAGCAGCTTAGGATTTAACACTGAAGCTTTCTTT | TRBJ1-1 | few | TRBV11-2 | NA | 13
CASSFGVSYEQYF | TGTGCCAGCAGTTTTGGAGTCTCCTACGAGCAGTACTTC | TRBJ2-7 | NA | TRBV12-3/TRBV12-4 | NA | 13
CASRLGGTNTGELFF | TGCGCCAGCAGGCTCGGAGGAACGAACACCGGGGAGCTGTTTTTT | TRBJ2-2 | once | TRBV5-1 | NA | 15
CATSEDRLDVYNEQFF | TGTGCCACCAGTGAGGATAGACTAGACGTCTACAATGAGCAGTTCTTC | TRBJ2-1 | NA | TRBV24-1 | NA | 16
CASSVSPLTDTQYF | TGTGCCAGCAGCGTATCCCCCCTCACAGATACGCAGTATTTT | TRBJ2-3 | NA | TRBV9 | NA | 14
CASSLPRYGETYNSPLHF | TGTGCCAGCAGCTTACCCCGTTATGGGGAAACCTATAATTCACCCCTCCACTTT | TRBJ1-6 | NA | TRBV7-2 | NA | 18
CASSESGANQPQHF | TGTGCCAGCAGTGAATCGGGGGCTAATCAGCCCCAGCATTTT | TRBJ1-5 | NA | TRBV6-1 | NA | 14
CASSIFTGGGQPQHF | TGTGCCAGTAGTATCTTCACAGGGGGCGGTCAGCCCCAGCATTTT | TRBJ1-5 | NA | TRBV19 | TRBD1 | 15
CASSSPLQNTEAFF | TGTGCCAGTAGTAGCCCCCTTCAGAACACTGAAGCTTTCTTT | TRBJ1-1 | NA | TRBV19 | NA | 14
CASSILVSTEAFF | NA | TRBJ1-1 | NA | TRBV12-3/TRBV12-4 | NA | 13
CASSQDLGRAGANVLTF | TGTGCCAGCAGCCAAGATCTGGGTCGGGCTGGGGCCAACGTCCTGACTTTC | TRBJ2-6 | NA | TRBV3-1/TRBV3-2 | NA | 17
CASSSSRGLRYNEQFF | TGTGCCAGCAGCTCCTCAAGGGGACTACGGTACAATGAGCAGTTCTTC | TRBJ2-1 | once | TRBV7-2 | TRBD2 | 16
CASSQTGGFYEQYF | TGTGCCAGCAGCCAGACAGGGGGCTTCTACGAGCAGTACTTC | TRBJ2-7 | once | TRBV27 | TRBD1 | 14
CASSDGGGRLPYEQYF | TGTGCCAGTAGCGATGGAGGGGGCCGACTCCCTTACGAGCAGTACTTC | TRBJ2-7 | NA | TRBV19 | NA | 16
CASSPWQGGTDTQYF | TGTGCCAGCTCACCATGGCAGGGCGGGACAGATACGCAGTATTTT | TRBJ2-3 | NA | TRBV18 | NA | 15
CASSRGQEYQPQHF | TGTGCCAGTAGTAGGGGACAGGAATATCAGCCCCAGCATTTT | TRBJ1-5 | NA | TRBV19 | TRBD1 | 14
CASSPRQGAGYGYTF | TGTGCCAGCAGTCCAAGACAGGGGGCTGGCTATGGCTACACCTTC | TRBJ1-2 | NA | TRBV6-5 | TRBD1 | 15
CASGPTGMAGELFF | TGTGCTAGTGGGCCGACAGGGATGGCCGGGGAGCTGTTTTTT | TRBJ2-2 | NA | TRBV12-5 | TRBD1 | 14
CASSLRSDSGPPLHF | TGTGCCAGCAGTTTAAGGTCCGACAGCGGACCACCCCTCCACTTT | TRBJ1-6 | NA | TRBV27 | NA | 15
CASSSSGFNTGELFF | TGTGCCAGCAGTTCCTCAGGATTTAACACCGGGGAGCTGTTTTTT | TRBJ2-2 | NA | TRBV7-9 | NA | 15
CASSSPRGQGPLNYGYTF | TGTGCCAGCAGCTCCCCCCGGGGACAGGGCCCGCTTAACTATGGCTACACCTTC | TRBJ1-2 | NA | TRBV5-4 | TRBD1 | 18
CRRKKIQPQHF | TGCAGGCGTAAAAAAATTCAGCCCCAGCATTTT | TRBJ1-5 | few | TRBV20-1 | NA | 11
CASSQSHGASPGELFF | TGTGCCAGCAGCCAATCCCACGGGGCCTCACCCGGGGAGCTGTTTTTT | TRBJ2-2 | NA | TRBV9 | NA | 16
CASRWDSLDSPLHF | TGCGCCAGCAGATGGGACAGTTTGGATTCACCCCTCCACTTT | TRBJ1-6 | NA | TRBV10-2 | TRBD1 | 14
CASIQGRDEQFF | TGTGCCAGCATACAGGGTAGAGATGAGCAGTTCTTC | TRBJ2-1 | NA | TRBV2 | NA | 12
CASSPRGGTEAFF | TGTGCCAGCAGTCCCAGGGGAGGCACTGAAGCTTTCTTT | TRBJ1-1 | NA | TRBV6-2/TRBV6-3 | NA | 13
CASSPRQGASYEQYF | TGTGCCAGCAGCCCTCGACAGGGGGCGTCCTACGAGCAGTACTTC | TRBJ2-7 | NA | TRBV7-8 | TRBD1 | 15
CASSFRPGKEQYF | TGCGCCAGCAGCTTCCGACCCGGGAAAGAGCAGTACTTC | TRBJ2-7 | NA | TRBV5-1 | NA | 13
CAISPTEMNTEAFF | TGTGCCATCAGCCCGACAGAGATGAACACTGAAGCTTTCTTT | TRBJ1-1 | NA | TRBV10-3 | NA | 14
CASSSHSNQPQHF | TGTGCCAGCAGCTCCCACAGCAATCAGCCCCAGCATTTT | TRBJ1-5 | NA | TRBV5-8 | NA | 13
CASSFSTVNSPLHF | TGCGCCAGCAGCTTTTCCACCGTCAATTCACCCCTCCACTTT | TRBJ1-6 | NA | TRBV5-1 | NA | 14
CASSLGGLLNEKLFF | TGTGCCAGCAGCTTAGGGGGACTTCTCAATGAAAAACTGTTTTTT | TRBJ1-4 | NA | TRBV13 | NA | 15
CATSDRTGAGANVLTF | TGTGCCACCAGTGATCGGACAGGGGCCGGGGCCAACGTCCTGACTTTC | TRBJ2-6 | NA | TRBV24-1 | TRBD1 | 16
CATRAVGYTF | TGTGCCACCCGGGCCGTTGGCTACACCTTC | TRBJ1-2 | once | TRBV6-5 | NA | 10
CASSTQGGVQFF | TGTGCCAGCAGCACCCAGGGCGGGGTCCAGTTCTTC | TRBJ2-1 | NA | TRBV6-2/TRBV6-3 | NA | 12
CASKSTEAFF | TGTGCCAGCAAGTCCACTGAAGCTTTCTTT | TRBJ1-1 | NA | TRBV27 | NA | 10
CASSQEDSLNQPQHF | TGTGCCAGCAGCCAAGAGGACAGCCTCAATCAGCCCCAGCATTTT | TRBJ1-5 | NA | TRBV4-2 | NA | 15
CASSGPGQGNSPLHF | TGTGCCAGCAGCGGCCCGGGACAGGGCAATTCACCCCTCCACTTT | TRBJ1-6 | NA | TRBV5-4 | TRBD1 | 15
CASSLIVGTEAFF | TGTGCTAGCAGCTTAATAGTCGGCACTGAAGCTTTCTTT | TRBJ1-1 | NA | TRBV7-7 | NA | 13
CASSRDGKSSYNSPLHF | TGTGCCAGCAGCCGGGACGGCAAGAGCTCCTATAATTCACCCCTCCACTTT | TRBJ1-6 | NA | TRBV5-8 | NA | 17
CASSLEPSLATNEKLFF | TGTGCCAGCAGCTTAGAGCCCAGCCTTGCAACTAATGAAAAACTGTTTTTT | TRBJ1-4 | NA | TRBV11-2 | NA | 17
CASSHYRGGNSPLHF | TGTGCCAGCAGCCACTACAGGGGAGGCAATTCACCCCTCCACTTT | TRBJ1-6 | few | TRBV7-8 | TRBD1 | 15
CSLVPLQGGGYNEQFF | TGCAGCCTCGTCCCCCTACAGGGGGGAGGATACAATGAGCAGTTCTTC | TRBJ2-1 | NA | TRBV29-1 | TRBD1 | 16
CASSYSKGSKQLFF | TGTGCCAGCAGTTACTCGAAGGGCAGCAAGCAACTGTTTTTT | TRBJ1-4 | NA | TRBV6-5 | NA | 14
CASSLDRAGNTIYF | TGCGCCAGCAGCCTGGACAGGGCTGGAAACACCATATATTTT | TRBJ1-3 | NA | TRBV5-1 | TRBD1 | 14
CASSIAGAGSNQPQHF | TGTGCCAGCAGCATCGCGGGGGCCGGGAGCAATCAGCCCCAGCATTTT | TRBJ1-5 | NA | TRBV27 | NA | 16
CASSLRGSNQPQHF | TGTGCCAGCAGCTTAAGGGGGAGCAATCAGCCCCAGCATTTT | TRBJ1-5 | NA | TRBV5-4 | NA | 14
CASSWKGTSTEAFF | TGTGCCAGCAGTTGGAAGGGGACTAGCACTGAAGCTTTCTTT | TRBJ1-1 | NA | TRBV6-6 | NA | 14
CAWSVLGGRTDTQYF | TGTGCCTGGAGTGTACTCGGCGGACGCACAGATACGCAGTATTTT | TRBJ2-3 | once | TRBV30 | NA | 15
CASSLWGGGGLDGYTF | TGTGCCAGCAGCTTATGGGGCGGAGGGGGCTTAGATGGCTACACCTTC | TRBJ1-2 | few | TRBV7-2 | TRBD1 | 16
CAWSSGSYGYTF | TGTGCCTGGAGTTCAGGGTCCTATGGCTACACCTTC | TRBJ1-2 | NA | TRBV30 | NA | 12
CASSLAVTGGIAKNIQYF | TGCGCCAGCAGCTTGGCCGTAACGGGAGGGATAGCCAAAAACATTCAGTACTTC | TRBJ2-4 | NA | TRBV5-1 | TRBD2 | 18
CASSITGDATAKNIQYF | TGTGCCAGTAGTATTACGGGGGACGCTACAGCCAAAAACATTCAGTACTTC | TRBJ2-4 | NA | TRBV19 | NA | 17